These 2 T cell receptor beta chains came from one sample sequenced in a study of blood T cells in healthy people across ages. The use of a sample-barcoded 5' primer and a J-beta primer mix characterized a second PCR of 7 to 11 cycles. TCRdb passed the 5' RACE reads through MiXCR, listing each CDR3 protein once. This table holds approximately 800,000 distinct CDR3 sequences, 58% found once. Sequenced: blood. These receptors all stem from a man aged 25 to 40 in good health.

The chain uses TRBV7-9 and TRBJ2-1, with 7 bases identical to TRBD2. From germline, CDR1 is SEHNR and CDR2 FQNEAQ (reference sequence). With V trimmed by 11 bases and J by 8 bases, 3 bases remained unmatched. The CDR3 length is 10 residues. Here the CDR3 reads CAGAGDEQFF. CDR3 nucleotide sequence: TGTGCCGGCGCGGGGGATGAGCAGTTCTTC.

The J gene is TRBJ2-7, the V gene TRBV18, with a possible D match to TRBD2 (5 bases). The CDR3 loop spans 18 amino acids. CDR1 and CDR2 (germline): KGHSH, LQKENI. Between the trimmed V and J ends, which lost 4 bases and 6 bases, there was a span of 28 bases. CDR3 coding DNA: TGTGCCAGCTCACGACTACCCTTCCGGTCCCAGGTCCCTTCCGAGCAGTACTTC. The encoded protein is CASSRLPFRSQVPSEQYF.